A selection of T cell receptor beta chains follows, all from one sample in a study of cytomegalovirus exposure and HLA in healthy donors. Assay used: immunoSEQ multiplex PCR; TCRdb lists only in-frame clones, some missing. The sample consists of about 110,000 clones, 73% of them appearing once. The material sequenced was PBMCs. Receptors were obtained from a man between 40 and 49 years old in good health and CMV-seronegative. The CDR3 runs from the conserved cysteine through the conserved F or W.

V,J,CDR3
TRBV2,TRBJ2-5,CASREWQGRETQYF
TRBV7-2,TRBJ2-5,CASSPQDRGSETQYF
TRBV9,TRBJ1-5,CASSPGGGNQPQHF
TRBV9,TRBJ2-2,CASNRQGAGNTGELFF
TRBV5-1,TRBJ2-3,CASSLGLTDTQYF
TRBV15,TRBJ2-2,CATSREAVTGELFF
TRBV2,TRBJ1-2,CASGTGGYGYTF
TRBV27,TRBJ2-1,CSSKRVGVAIKDNEQFF
TRBV4-1,TRBJ1-4,CASRRQYTRATNEKLFF
TRBV27,TRBJ1-1,CASAGAGNTEAFF
TRBV5-1,TRBJ2-7,CASSPDRGYEQYF
TRBV4-1,TRBJ2-7,CASSPRWSSGSYEQYF
TRBV5-4,TRBJ1-2,CASSLGGSGNGYTF
TRBV7-2,TRBJ2-7,CASSLLLYEQYF
TRBV19,TRBJ1-5,CASSIVSYYSNQPQHF
TRBV5-1,TRBJ1-1,CASSLAQGTTEAFF
TRBV27,TRBJ1-4,CASRGTGVGEKLFF
TRBV5-4,TRBJ2-3,CASARGAGDTDTQYF
TRBV5-1,TRBJ2-7,CASSLALGARAYEQYF
TRBV5-6,TRBJ2-5,CASSPGGYQETQYF
TRBV27,TRBJ2-6,CASRSTGLNSGANVLTF
TRBV4-3,TRBJ1-3,CASSQDLPGTGGTIYF
TRBV30,.,CAWRGQASYEQYF
TRBV30,TRBJ1-4,CAWTPGQGTEKLFF
TRBV11-2,TRBJ1-1,CASSFQSPEAFF
TRBV29-1,TRBJ2-5,CSVRGGYQETQYF
TRBV4-1,TRBJ1-5,CASSQDTAGFYEEPQHF
TRBV2,TRBJ2-7,CASSELRQGLSSYEQYF
TRBV5-1,TRBJ2-5,CASSLGGSQETQYF
TRBV14,TRBJ2-5,CASSNLLAGLETQYF
TRBV7-9,TRBJ2-2,CASSATSGGLSTGELFF
TRBV6-6,TRBJ2-3,CASSRGGTDTQYF
TRBV14,TRBJ1-1,CASSPITGLRGMNTEAFF
TRBV19,TRBJ1-2,CASSIGTGALYGYPF
TRBV4-1,TRBJ1-5,CASSQEWPASPPQHF
TRBV14,TRBJ1-4,CASSLTGVNEKLFF
TRBV28,TRBJ1-4,CASSSRDRKATNEKLFF
TRBV7-2,TRBJ2-7,CASSPSQARSYEQYF
TRBV9,TRBJ2-3,CASSVGGGQGTDTQYF
TRBV4-2,TRBJ1-2,CASSHVPGQGIIDYGYTF
TRBV6-1,TRBJ2-7,CASRGDRGRYEQYF
TRBV7-3,TRBJ1-1,CASSAQMNTEAFF
TRBV10-3,TRBJ2-7,CAISDHSRGPYEQYF
TRBV4-2,TRBJ2-7,CASSQFLGGSYEQYF
TRBV7-9,TRBJ1-1,CASSLLDGTGVAFF
TRBV5-1,TRBJ2-2,CASSLRTGSEELFF
TRBV5-4,TRBJ1-2,CASSPAGVRGYTF
TRBV18,TRBJ2-5,CASSPPGLAWETQYF
TRBV27,TRBJ1-5,CASSIGQGGNQPQHF
TRBV19,TRBJ2-1,CASSIVAGRYNEQFF
TRBV29-1,TRBJ2-4,CSVEDRLAAKNIQYF
TRBV9,TRBJ2-5,CASSPGDRETQYF
TRBV9,TRBJ1-2,CASSVASTGPLGGYTF
TRBV2,TRBJ2-5,CASSEMTSAETQYF
TRBV6-5,TRBJ1-5,CASSPKGAFQPQHF
TRBV6-6,TRBJ1-1,CASTNGQVLNTEAFF
TRBV6-1,TRBJ1-2,CASRTTGAVLNYTF
TRBV5-4,TRBJ2-6,CASSTGGAGSGANVLTF